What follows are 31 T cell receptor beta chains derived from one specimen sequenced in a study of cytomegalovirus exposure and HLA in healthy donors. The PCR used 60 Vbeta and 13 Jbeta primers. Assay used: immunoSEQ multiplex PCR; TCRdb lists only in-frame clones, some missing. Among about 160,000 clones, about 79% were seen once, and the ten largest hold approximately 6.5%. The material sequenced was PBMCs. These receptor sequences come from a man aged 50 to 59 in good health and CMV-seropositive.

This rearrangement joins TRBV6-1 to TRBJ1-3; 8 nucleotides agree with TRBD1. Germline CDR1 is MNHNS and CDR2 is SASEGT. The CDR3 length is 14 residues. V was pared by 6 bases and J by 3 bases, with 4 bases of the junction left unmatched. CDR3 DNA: TGTGCCAGCAGCAGGACAGGGATTGGAAACACCATATATTTT. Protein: CASSRTGIGNTIYF.

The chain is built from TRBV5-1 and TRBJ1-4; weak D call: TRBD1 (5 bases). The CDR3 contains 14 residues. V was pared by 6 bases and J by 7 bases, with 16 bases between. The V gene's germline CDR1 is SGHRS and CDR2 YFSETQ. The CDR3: CASTPGGYPEKLFF. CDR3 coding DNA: TGCGCCAGCACCCCGGGGGGTTATCCTGAAAAACTGTTTTTT.

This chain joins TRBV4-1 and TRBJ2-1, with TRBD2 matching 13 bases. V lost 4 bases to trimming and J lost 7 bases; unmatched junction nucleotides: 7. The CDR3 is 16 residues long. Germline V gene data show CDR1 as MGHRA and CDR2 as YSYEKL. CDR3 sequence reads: CASSPRTSGSWNEQFF. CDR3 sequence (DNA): TGCGCCAGCAGCCCCCGGACTAGCGGGAGTTGGAATGAGCAGTTCTTC.

The CDR3 bases are TGTGCCAGCAGGGACAGGGATCGAGCTAACTATGGCTACACCTTC. Protein sequence: CASRDRDRANYGYTF. The gene calls are TRBV6-1 and TRBJ1-2, with 8 bases lining up with TRBD1. In germline, CDR1 is MNHNS, CDR2 SASEGT. V was pared by 6 bases and J by 0 bases, with 6 bases of the junction left unmatched. The CDR3 is 15 amino acids.

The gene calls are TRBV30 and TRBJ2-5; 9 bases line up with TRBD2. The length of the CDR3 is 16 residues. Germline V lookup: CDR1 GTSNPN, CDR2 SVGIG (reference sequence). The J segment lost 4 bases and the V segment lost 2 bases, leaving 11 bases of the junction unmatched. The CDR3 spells CAWSSAGTSRRETQYF. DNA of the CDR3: TGTGCCTGGAGTTCGGCGGGGACTAGCAGGAGAGAGACCCAGTACTTC.

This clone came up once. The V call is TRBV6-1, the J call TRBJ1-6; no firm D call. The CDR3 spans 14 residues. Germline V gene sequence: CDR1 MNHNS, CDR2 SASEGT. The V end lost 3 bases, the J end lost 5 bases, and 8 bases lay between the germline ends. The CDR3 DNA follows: TGTGCCAGCAGTGATGCCCAGAATAATTCACCCCTCCACTTT. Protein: CASSDAQNNSPLHF.

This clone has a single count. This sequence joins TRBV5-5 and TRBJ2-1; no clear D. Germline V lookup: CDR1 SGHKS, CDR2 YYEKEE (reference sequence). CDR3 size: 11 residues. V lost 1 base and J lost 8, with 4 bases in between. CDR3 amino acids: CASSLSHEQFF. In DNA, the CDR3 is TGTGCCAGCAGCTTGAGCCATGAGCAGTTCTTC.

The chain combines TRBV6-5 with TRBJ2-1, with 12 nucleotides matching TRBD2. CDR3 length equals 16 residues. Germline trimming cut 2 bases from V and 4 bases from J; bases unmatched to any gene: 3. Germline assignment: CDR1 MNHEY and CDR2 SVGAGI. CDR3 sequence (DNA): TGTGCCAGCAGTTACACTAGCGGGAGGCCTTACAATGAGCAGTTCTTC. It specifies CASSYTSGRPYNEQFF.

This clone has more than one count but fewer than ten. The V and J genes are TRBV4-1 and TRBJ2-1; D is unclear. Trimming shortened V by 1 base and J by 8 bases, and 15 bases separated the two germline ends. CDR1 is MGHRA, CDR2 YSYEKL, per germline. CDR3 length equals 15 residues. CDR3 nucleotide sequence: TGCGCCAGCAGCCAAGCCGAGGTTAGGCAAGATGAGCAGTTCTTC. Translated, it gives CASSQAEVRQDEQFF.

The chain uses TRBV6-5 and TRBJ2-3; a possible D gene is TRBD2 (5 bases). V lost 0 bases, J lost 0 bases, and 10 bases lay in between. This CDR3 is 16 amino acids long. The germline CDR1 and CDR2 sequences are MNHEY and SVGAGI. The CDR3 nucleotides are TGTGCCAGCAGTTACTCAGAGGGAATAAGCACAGATACGCAGTATTTT. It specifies CASSYSEGISTDTQYF.

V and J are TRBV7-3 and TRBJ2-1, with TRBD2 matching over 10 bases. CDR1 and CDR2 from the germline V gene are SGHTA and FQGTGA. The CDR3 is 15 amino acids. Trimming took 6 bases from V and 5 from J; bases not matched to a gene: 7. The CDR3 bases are TGTGCCAGCAGTCCCGGACTAGCGGAGAACAATGAGCAGTTCTTC. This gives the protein CASSPGLAENNEQFF.

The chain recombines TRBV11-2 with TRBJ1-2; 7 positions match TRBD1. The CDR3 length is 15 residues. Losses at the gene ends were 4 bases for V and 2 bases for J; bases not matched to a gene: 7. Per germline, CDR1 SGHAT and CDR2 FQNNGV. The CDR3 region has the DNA TGTGCCAGCAGCTCCCGACAGGGCATGAACTATGGCTACACCTTC. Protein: CASSSRQGMNYGYTF.

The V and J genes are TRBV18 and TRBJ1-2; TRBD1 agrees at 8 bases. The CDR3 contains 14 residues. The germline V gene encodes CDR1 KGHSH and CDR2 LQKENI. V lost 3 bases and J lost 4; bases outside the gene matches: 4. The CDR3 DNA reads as TGTGCCAGCTCACCGGACAGGGCGACCTATGGCTACACCTTC. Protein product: CASSPDRATYGYTF.

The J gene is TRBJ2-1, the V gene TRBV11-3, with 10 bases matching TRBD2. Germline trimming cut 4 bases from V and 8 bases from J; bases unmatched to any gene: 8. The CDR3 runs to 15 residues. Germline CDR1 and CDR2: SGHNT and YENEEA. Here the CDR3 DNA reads TGTGCCAGCAGCTCACCGGGACTAGCGATCCATGAGCAGTTCTTC. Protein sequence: CASSSPGLAIHEQFF.

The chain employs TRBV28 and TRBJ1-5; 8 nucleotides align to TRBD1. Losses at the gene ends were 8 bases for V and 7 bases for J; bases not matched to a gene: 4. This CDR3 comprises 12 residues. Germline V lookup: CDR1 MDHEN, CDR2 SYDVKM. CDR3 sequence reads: CASWTGNQPQHF. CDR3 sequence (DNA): TGTGCCAGCTGGACAGGGAACCAGCCCCAGCATTTT.

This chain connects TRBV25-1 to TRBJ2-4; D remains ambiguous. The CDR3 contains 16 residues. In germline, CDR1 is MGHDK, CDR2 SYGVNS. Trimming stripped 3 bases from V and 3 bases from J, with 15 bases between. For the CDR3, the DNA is TGTGCCAGCAGTGACGGAGTCCTACGAGGCAAAAACATTCAGTACTTC. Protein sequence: CASSDGVLRGKNIQYF.

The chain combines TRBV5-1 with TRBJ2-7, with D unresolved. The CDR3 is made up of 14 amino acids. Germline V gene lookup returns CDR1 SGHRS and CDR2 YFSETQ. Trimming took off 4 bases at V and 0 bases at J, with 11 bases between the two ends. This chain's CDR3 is CASSRPESSYEQYF. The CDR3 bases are TGCGCCAGCAGCCGCCCGGAGAGCTCCTACGAGCAGTACTTC.

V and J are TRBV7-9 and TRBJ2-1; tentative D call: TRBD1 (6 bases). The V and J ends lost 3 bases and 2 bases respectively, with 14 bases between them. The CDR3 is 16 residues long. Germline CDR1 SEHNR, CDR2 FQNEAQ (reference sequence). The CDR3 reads CASSFSTAGAYNEQFF. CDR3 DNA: TGTGCCAGCAGCTTCTCTACCGCAGGGGCCTACAATGAGCAGTTCTTC.

CDR3 nucleotides: TGTGCCAGCAGCTGGCAGGGGGCGGAAGAGACCCAGTACTTC. Translated: CASSWQGAEETQYF. This chain uses TRBV7-9 with TRBJ2-5; 8 nucleotides agree with TRBD1. Trimming at V came to 4 bases and at J to 3 bases, leaving 4 bases not matched to a gene. This CDR3 has 14 residues. Germline CDR1 and CDR2: SEHNR and FQNEAQ (reference sequence).

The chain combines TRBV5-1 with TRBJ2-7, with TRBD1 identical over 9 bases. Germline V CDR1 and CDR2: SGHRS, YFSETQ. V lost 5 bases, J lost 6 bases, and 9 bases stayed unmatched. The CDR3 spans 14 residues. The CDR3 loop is CASSSGTGLGEQYV. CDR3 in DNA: TGCGCCAGCAGTTCCGGGACAGGGTTAGGCGAGCAGTACGTC.

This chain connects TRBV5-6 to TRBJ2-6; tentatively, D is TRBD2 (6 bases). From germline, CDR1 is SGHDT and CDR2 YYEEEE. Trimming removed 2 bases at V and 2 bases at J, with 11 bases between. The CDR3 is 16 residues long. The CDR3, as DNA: TGTGCCAGCAGCTTTGGTGGAGGGGCTGGGGCCAACGTCCTGACTTTC. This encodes CASSFGGGAGANVLTF.

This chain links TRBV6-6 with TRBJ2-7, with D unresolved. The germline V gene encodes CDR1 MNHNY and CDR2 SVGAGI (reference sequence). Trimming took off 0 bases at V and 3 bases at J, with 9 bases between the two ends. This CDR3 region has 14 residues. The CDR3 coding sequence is TGTGCCAGCAGTTACTCGGAAGTTAACTACGAGCAGTACGTC. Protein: CASSYSEVNYEQYV.

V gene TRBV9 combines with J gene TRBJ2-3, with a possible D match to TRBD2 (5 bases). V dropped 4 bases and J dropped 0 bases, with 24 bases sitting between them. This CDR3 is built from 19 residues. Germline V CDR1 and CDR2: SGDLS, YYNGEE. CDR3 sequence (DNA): TGTGCCAGCAGCCTCCGCCCGGGGTGGGAAGGGCCTAGCACAGATACGCAGTATTTT. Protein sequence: CASSLRPGWEGPSTDTQYF.

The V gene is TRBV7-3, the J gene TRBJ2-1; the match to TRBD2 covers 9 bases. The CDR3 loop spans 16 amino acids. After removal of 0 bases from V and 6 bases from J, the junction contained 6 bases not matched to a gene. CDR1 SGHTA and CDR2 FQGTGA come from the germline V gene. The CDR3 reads CASSLTWAGGANEQFF. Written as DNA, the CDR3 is TGTGCCAGCAGCTTAACGTGGGCGGGAGGGGCCAATGAGCAGTTCTTC.

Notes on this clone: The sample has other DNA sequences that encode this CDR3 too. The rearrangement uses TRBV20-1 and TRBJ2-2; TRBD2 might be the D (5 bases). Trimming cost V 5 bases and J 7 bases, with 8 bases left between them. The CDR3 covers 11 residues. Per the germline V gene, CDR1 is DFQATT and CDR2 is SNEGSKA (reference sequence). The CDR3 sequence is CSARRGGELFF. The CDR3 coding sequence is TGCAGTGCTCGTCGGGGCGGGGAGCTGTTTTTT.

The CDR3 nucleotides are TGTGCCAGCAGCAGCTTAGGAGGTTGGTTGAACACTGAAGCTTTCTTT. Protein sequence: CASSSLGGWLNTEAFF. The chain has TRBV7-9 and TRBJ1-1; no definite D call. The V gene lost 5 bases and the J gene lost 0 bases, with 16 bases spanning the gap. Germline-derived CDR1 and CDR2 are SEHNR and FQNEAQ (reference sequence). This CDR3 is built from 16 residues.

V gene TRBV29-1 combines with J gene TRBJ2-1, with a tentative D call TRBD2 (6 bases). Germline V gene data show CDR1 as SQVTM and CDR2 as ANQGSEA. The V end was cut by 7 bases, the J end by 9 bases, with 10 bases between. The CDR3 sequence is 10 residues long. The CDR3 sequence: CSGGGVEQFF. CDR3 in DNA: TGCAGCGGGGGCGGGGTTGAGCAGTTCTTC.

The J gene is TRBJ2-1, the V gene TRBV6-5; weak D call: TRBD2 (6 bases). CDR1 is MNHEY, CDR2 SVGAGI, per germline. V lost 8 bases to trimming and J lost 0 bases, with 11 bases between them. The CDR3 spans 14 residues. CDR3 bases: TGTGCCAGCTGTGGGACTTCCTCCTACAATGAGCAGTTCTTC. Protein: CASCGTSSYNEQFF.

As DNA, the CDR3 is TGTGCCAGTAGTCCGTATAGGGGCGCTGGCACTGAAGCTTTCTTT. Its protein is CASSPYRGAGTEAFF. The genes are TRBV19 and TRBJ1-1, with D possibly matching TRBD1 (5 bases). The CDR3 sequence is 15 residues long. V lost 5 bases to trimming and J lost 4 bases, with 17 bases between them. The germline gives CDR1 LNHDA, CDR2 SQIVND (reference sequence). Supplemented by reference TRBV19 and TRBJ1-1, the full variable domain reads DGGITQSPKYLFRKEGQNVTLSCEQNLNHDAMYWYRQDPGQGLRLIYYSQIVNDFQKGDIAEGYSVSREKKESFPLTVTSAQKNPTAFYLCASSPYRGAGTEAFFGQGTRLTVV.

The CDR3 protein is CASSPTGGAGGGYTF. The DNA for the CDR3 is TGTGCCAGCAGTCCGACAGGGGGCGCGGGGGGCGGCTACACCTTC. This chain joins TRBV6-1 and TRBJ1-2; 10 bases map to TRBD1. The germline V gene encodes CDR1 MNHNS and CDR2 SASEGT. Trimming cost V 5 bases and J 8 bases; bases outside gene matches: 11. The CDR3 is 15 residues long.

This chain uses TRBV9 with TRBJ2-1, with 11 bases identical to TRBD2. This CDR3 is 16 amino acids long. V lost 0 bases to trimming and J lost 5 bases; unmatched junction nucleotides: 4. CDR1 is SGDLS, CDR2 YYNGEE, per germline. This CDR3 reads CASSVETSGAHNEQFF. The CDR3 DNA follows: TGTGCCAGCAGCGTAGAGACTAGCGGGGCCCACAATGAGCAGTTCTTC.